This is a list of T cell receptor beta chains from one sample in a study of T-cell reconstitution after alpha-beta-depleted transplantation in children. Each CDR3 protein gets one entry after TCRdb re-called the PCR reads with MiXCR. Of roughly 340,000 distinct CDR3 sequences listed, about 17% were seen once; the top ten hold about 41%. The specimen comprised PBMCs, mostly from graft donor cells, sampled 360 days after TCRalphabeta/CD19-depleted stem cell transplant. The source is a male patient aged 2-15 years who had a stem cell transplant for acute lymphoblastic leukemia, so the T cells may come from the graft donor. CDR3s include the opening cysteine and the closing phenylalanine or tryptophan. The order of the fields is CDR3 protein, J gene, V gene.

cdr3_aa: CASALTGTARNEQFF; j_call: TRBJ2-1; v_call: TRBV10-2
cdr3_aa: CASSLALAGAPHTYNEQFF; j_call: TRBJ2-1; v_call: TRBV5-1
cdr3_aa: CASSPLGLAGGTYEQYF; j_call: TRBJ2-7; v_call: TRBV7-8
cdr3_aa: CASSSGGRTEAFF; j_call: TRBJ1-1; v_call: TRBV28
cdr3_aa: CAWSVLWEWGSSYNEQFF; j_call: TRBJ2-1; v_call: TRBV30
cdr3_aa: CASSQFTNEQFF; j_call: TRBJ2-1; v_call: TRBV4-1
cdr3_aa: CASSPLPGQQTYEQYF; j_call: TRBJ2-7; v_call: TRBV18
cdr3_aa: CASSQDRRGEQYF; j_call: TRBJ2-7; v_call: TRBV14
cdr3_aa: CASSLAQGHNPSGNTIYF; j_call: TRBJ1-3; v_call: TRBV7-6
cdr3_aa: CASSPRGAVRDWQPHTGELFF; j_call: TRBJ2-2; v_call: TRBV6-2/TRBV6-3
cdr3_aa: CASSQVTSSYEQYF; j_call: TRBJ2-7; v_call: TRBV4-2
cdr3_aa: CASSLLPGELFF; j_call: TRBJ2-2; v_call: TRBV7-9
cdr3_aa: CASSYSNWGAGEAFF; j_call: TRBJ1-1; v_call: TRBV6-5
cdr3_aa: CASSLLAGGDEQFF; j_call: TRBJ2-1; v_call: TRBV6-5
cdr3_aa: CASSPQGATSPLHF; j_call: TRBJ1-6; v_call: TRBV7-9
cdr3_aa: CASSSRAGTSGSSASYNEQFF; j_call: TRBJ2-1; v_call: TRBV7-9
cdr3_aa: CASSFWASVSTDTQYF; j_call: TRBJ2-3; v_call: TRBV12-3/TRBV12-4
cdr3_aa: CASSPLAETQYF; j_call: TRBJ2-5; v_call: TRBV5-5
cdr3_aa: CASLSAGGPGNEQFF; j_call: TRBJ2-1; v_call: TRBV12-3/TRBV12-4
cdr3_aa: CASSLGPFSPYEQYF; j_call: TRBJ2-7; v_call: TRBV25-1
cdr3_aa: CASSLAIDGRSSYEQYF; j_call: TRBJ2-7; v_call: TRBV7-8
cdr3_aa: CASSLGGTLSSYEQYF; j_call: TRBJ2-7; v_call: TRBV7-2
cdr3_aa: CASSQDARGSETQYF; j_call: TRBJ2-5; v_call: TRBV4-3
cdr3_aa: CASSPPDITEKLFF; j_call: TRBJ1-4; v_call: TRBV18
cdr3_aa: CAGGQGQTQYF; j_call: TRBJ2-5; v_call: TRBV6-2/TRBV6-3
cdr3_aa: CAWSLQRGEKLFF; j_call: TRBJ1-4; v_call: TRBV30
cdr3_aa: CSARVVREGQGAYNEQFF; j_call: TRBJ2-1; v_call: TRBV20-1
cdr3_aa: CAISEWGQGDHEQYF; j_call: TRBJ2-7; v_call: TRBV10-3
cdr3_aa: CASSLEAGGPPDTQYF; j_call: TRBJ2-3; v_call: TRBV5-6
cdr3_aa: CSAGSTGEGYEQYF; j_call: TRBJ2-7; v_call: TRBV20-1
cdr3_aa: CASSQEAFSSYEQYF; j_call: TRBJ2-7; v_call: TRBV4-3
cdr3_aa: CASSIVGYEQYF; j_call: TRBJ2-7; v_call: TRBV28
cdr3_aa: CATSDSSGRAGDTQYF; j_call: TRBJ2-3; v_call: TRBV24-1
cdr3_aa: CSARVGDGELFF; j_call: TRBJ2-2; v_call: TRBV20-1
cdr3_aa: CSVVGGHTLSYEQYF; j_call: TRBJ2-7; v_call: TRBV29-1
cdr3_aa: CASSFLREKLFF; j_call: TRBJ1-4; v_call: TRBV12-3/TRBV12-4
cdr3_aa: CSVEQYLAETQYF; j_call: TRBJ2-5; v_call: TRBV29-1
cdr3_aa: CSVEDLTGANYGYTF; j_call: TRBJ1-2; v_call: TRBV29-1
cdr3_aa: CASKSSTLDSNEQFF; j_call: TRBJ2-1; v_call: TRBV28
cdr3_aa: CASHLVRDAREETQYF; j_call: TRBJ2-5; v_call: TRBV5-6
cdr3_aa: CSARDVRAASGYNEQFF; j_call: TRBJ2-1; v_call: TRBV20-1
cdr3_aa: CASSVSGRSTDTQYF; j_call: TRBJ2-3; v_call: TRBV28
cdr3_aa: CSARDPLGGTGELFF; j_call: TRBJ2-2; v_call: TRBV20-1
cdr3_aa: CASSQQQSYEQYF; j_call: TRBJ2-7; v_call: TRBV4-1
cdr3_aa: CASSFGGFSNYGYTF; j_call: TRBJ1-2; v_call: TRBV27
cdr3_aa: CASSSGTSGRVATGELFF; j_call: TRBJ2-2; v_call: TRBV5-1
cdr3_aa: CASSSNTEQFF; j_call: TRBJ2-1; v_call: TRBV11-2
cdr3_aa: CSASPWGSSETQYF; j_call: TRBJ2-5; v_call: TRBV20-1
cdr3_aa: CASSETSANNEQFF; j_call: TRBJ2-1; v_call: TRBV25-1
cdr3_aa: CASSLLASGKNEQFF; j_call: TRBJ2-1; v_call: TRBV2
cdr3_aa: CASSLDVDEQYF; j_call: TRBJ2-7; v_call: TRBV6-2/TRBV6-3